A selection of T cell receptor beta chains follows, all from one sample in a study of blood T cell repertoires in COVID-19. The repertoire was sequenced with immunoSEQ multiplex PCR; TCRdb's copy has only in-frame clones and lacks some. The sample carries around 270,000 clones, 84% recorded once. The material sequenced was peripheral blood. These receptors came from a person aged 65 to 79 with COVID-19, enrolled during active disease. CDR3s include the opening cysteine and the closing phenylalanine or tryptophan. D genes are given only for firm matches. Only part of the rows carry a size: once, few, many, or a class if the clone is expanded.

v_call	j_call	d_call	clone_size	cdr3_nt	cdr3_aa
TRBV29-1	TRBJ1-2	NA	NA	TGCAGCGCCATGACGGGGGATGGCTATGGCTACACCTTC	CSAMTGDGYGYTF
TRBV4-3	TRBJ2-3	TRBD2	NA	TGCGCCAGCAGCCAAGATTGGGCTAGCGGGAGGGTAGATACGCAGTATTTT	CASSQDWASGRVDTQYF
TRBV7-8	TRBJ2-2	TRBD2	once	TGTGCCAGCAGCTTATTAGCGGGAGAAAACACCGGGGAGCTGTTTTTT	CASSLLAGENTGELFF
TRBV7-2	TRBJ2-7	NA	NA	TGTGCCAGCAGCTTAGTAAGGGGACGGGGGTACGAGCAGTACTTC	CASSLVRGRGYEQYF
TRBV14	TRBJ1-5	TRBD1	NA	TGTGCCAGCAGCCAAGTGCGGCCAGGGGGTAGCAATCAGCCCCAGCATTTT	CASSQVRPGGSNQPQHF
TRBV6-5	TRBJ1-1	NA	NA	TGTGCCAGCAGTTTTATCGGACAGATCGAAGCTTTCTTT	CASSFIGQIEAFF
TRBV3-1/TRBV3-2	TRBJ2-1	NA	few	TGTGCCAGCAGCCAAGCACGCGGCGCCTCGGAGCAGTTCTTC	CASSQARGASEQFF
TRBV6-1	TRBJ1-2	NA	NA	TGTGCCAGCAGTGAACGAGTTAAGGACAGTTCCCCCTATGGCTACACCTTC	CASSERVKDSSPYGYTF
TRBV19	TRBJ1-1	TRBD1	NA	TGTGCCAGTAGTATAGACTCAGGGGGCACTGAAGCTTTCTTT	CASSIDSGGTEAFF
TRBV7-3	TRBJ2-1	TRBD2	NA	TGTGCCAGCAGCCAGACTAGCGGGGGCCAAATTGTGCAGTTCTTC	CASSQTSGGQIVQFF
TRBV21-1	TRBJ1-5	NA	NA	TGTGCCAGCAGCAGAAGCTCATTAACTCAGCCCCAGCATTTT	CASSRSSLTQPQHF
TRBV6-5	TRBJ2-7	TRBD1	NA	TGTGCCAGCAGTTACTCCGGGACAGGCATCGAGCAGTACTTC	CASSYSGTGIEQYF
TRBV7-9	TRBJ2-1	NA	NA	TGTGCCAGCAGACTAGGGAGTGAGCAGTTCTTC	CASRLGSEQFF
TRBV6-1	TRBJ1-2	NA	NA	TGTGCCAGCAGTGAATTTCAGGACTTGGGCTACACCTTC	CASSEFQDLGYTF
TRBV19	TRBJ1-1	TRBD1	NA	TGTGCCAGTAGTGATTCGAAGACCAGGGGGGATGAAGCTTTCTTT	CASSDSKTRGDEAFF
TRBV18	TRBJ1-6	NA	NA	TGTGCCAGCTCACCACTACAGAGCAATAATTCACCCCTCCACTTT	CASSPLQSNNSPLHF
TRBV5-4	TRBJ1-2	NA	few	TGTGCCAGCAGCCCCCTCCTCGGGTTTAACTATGGCTACACCTTC	CASSPLLGFNYGYTF
TRBV6-5	TRBJ2-3	NA	NA	TGTGCCAGCACGGCAGGGGCATTGTATGCAGATACGCAGTATTTT	CASTAGALYADTQYF
TRBV18	TRBJ1-1	NA	NA	TGTGCCAGCTCACCTAACGCCAACAGGGCTTTCACTGAAGCTTTCTTT	CASSPNANRAFTEAFF
TRBV6-2/TRBV6-3	TRBJ1-2	NA	NA	TGTGCCAGCAGGCCTCTGGGAGGGTATGGCTACACCTTC	CASRPLGGYGYTF
TRBV5-1	TRBJ1-1	TRBD1	NA	TGCGCCAGCAGCTTGGTAACAGGGGTGAACACTGAAGCTTTCTTT	CASSLVTGVNTEAFF
TRBV30	TRBJ2-7	TRBD2	NA	TGTGCCTGGAGTTCGGGACTAGCGGGAGGTTACTACGAGCAGTACTTC	CAWSSGLAGGYYEQYF
TRBV19	TRBJ1-1	NA	NA	TGTGCCAGTAGTGTTACAGGTTTTCAAGCTTTCTTT	CASSVTGFQAFF
TRBV5-1	TRBJ2-3	TRBD2	NA	TGCGCCAGCAGCTTGGAAGGTTGGGGGGGAGGAGATACGCAGTATTTT	CASSLEGWGGGDTQYF
TRBV7-3	TRBJ2-6	NA	NA	TGTGCCAGCAGCTTATCAGGTGGCAACGTCCTGACTTTC	CASSLSGGNVLTF
TRBV5-8	TRBJ2-3	NA	NA	TGTGCCAGCAGCTTAGGCGGGTCCAGGGGAACAGATACGCAGTATTTT	CASSLGGSRGTDTQYF
TRBV3-1/TRBV3-2	TRBJ2-3	TRBD1	once	TGTGCCAGCAGCCGGGGGGACAGGGGGTTCACAGATACGCAGTATTTT	CASSRGDRGFTDTQYF
TRBV28	TRBJ1-2	TRBD1	NA	TGTGCCAGCAGTTTCCCCCCAGGGGGCCGTAACTATGGCTACACCTTC	CASSFPPGGRNYGYTF
TRBV19	TRBJ1-6	NA	NA	TGTGCCAGTAGTGCGACAGGACGAAATTCACCCCTCCACTTT	CASSATGRNSPLHF
TRBV20-1	TRBJ2-7	TRBD2	NA	TGCAGTGCTAGTCGTTCTAGCGGGGGACCCCCCTACGAGCAGTACTTC	CSASRSSGGPPYEQYF
TRBV7-2	TRBJ2-5	NA	NA	TGTGCCAGCAGCTTAGGGGGGCCAGAGACCCAGTACTTC	CASSLGGPETQYF
TRBV14	TRBJ2-1	TRBD1	NA	TGTGCCAGCAGCCAAGTAGGGACAGGGTTGGTCGGTGAGCAGTTCTTC	CASSQVGTGLVGEQFF
TRBV30	TRBJ2-3	TRBD1	NA	TGTGCCTGGGGGGGACAGGTCTTACTCACAGATACGCAGTATTTT	CAWGGQVLLTDTQYF
TRBV5-1	TRBJ2-5	NA	NA	TGCGCCAGCAGCCCTCGAGGGGGACCGGAAGAGACCCAGTACTTC	CASSPRGGPEETQYF
TRBV11-2	TRBJ1-2	TRBD1	NA	TGTGCCAGCAGCTTAGGCCAGGGGGCTTATGGCTACACCTTC	CASSLGQGAYGYTF
TRBV27	TRBJ1-6	NA	NA	TGTGCCAGCAGATACGACAGGTGGAATAATTCACCCCTCCACTTT	CASRYDRWNNSPLHF
TRBV15	TRBJ2-7	TRBD2	NA	TGTGCCACCAGCGGAAGAGGGACTAGCGGGAAGATTAAGACCTACGAGCAGTACTTC	CATSGRGTSGKIKTYEQYF
TRBV7-2	TRBJ1-5	NA	NA	TGTGCCAGCAGCTTAGGAGGGGGTTACAATCAGCCCCAGCATTTT	CASSLGGGYNQPQHF
TRBV2	TRBJ2-3	TRBD2	NA	TGTGCCAGCAGTGAAACAAGAACTAGCGGGTTCGCGGATACGCAGTATTTT	CASSETRTSGFADTQYF
TRBV5-4	TRBJ2-3	TRBD2	NA	TGTGCCAGCAGCTTGGTGTCGGTAGCGGGGAAAGATACGCAGTATTTT	CASSLVSVAGKDTQYF
TRBV4-1	TRBJ2-2	NA	NA	TGCGCCAGCAGCCAAAGGTTGAGCCAGGCCGGGGAGCTGTTTTTT	CASSQRLSQAGELFF
TRBV28	TRBJ1-1	NA	NA	TGTGCCAGCCAACAAGACACTGAAGCTTTCTTT	CASQQDTEAFF
TRBV9	TRBJ1-1	NA	NA	TGTGCCAGCAGCCCACCAGGAGCCGGGGACACTGAAGCTTTCTTT	CASSPPGAGDTEAFF
TRBV9	TRBJ2-7	NA	NA	TGTGCCAGCAGCTCCTCAGAGGTCTTAGGAGCCTACGAGCAGTACTTC	CASSSSEVLGAYEQYF
TRBV27	TRBJ2-7	TRBD1	NA	TGTGCCACGGGGACAGGGAGCTCCTACGAGCAGTACTTC	CATGTGSSYEQYF
TRBV6-5	TRBJ1-4	NA	NA	TGTGCCAGCAGGAGGACTAATGAAAAACTGTTTTTT	CASRRTNEKLFF
TRBV2	TRBJ1-5	TRBD1	NA	TGTGCCAGCAGTCCAGGGGACAGCAGAGTGCCGCCCCAGCATTTT	CASSPGDSRVPPQHF
TRBV9	TRBJ2-5	TRBD2	NA	TGTGCCAGCTCGAGGGGACTAGTCGGCGAGACCCAGTACTTC	CASSRGLVGETQYF
TRBV29-1	TRBJ2-5	NA	NA	TGCAGCGTTGGATTCGTGGGGATCGGGGGGCGCCCAGAGACCCAGTACTTC	CSVGFVGIGGRPETQYF
TRBV3-1/TRBV3-2	TRBJ1-2	NA	NA	TGTGCCAGCAGCCACGCCCCGAGGGAGTCTTCTGGCTACACCTTC	CASSHAPRESSGYTF
TRBV6-5	TRBJ1-2	NA	NA	TGTGCCAGTATTCTTAACTATGGCTACACCTTC	CASILNYGYTF
TRBV28	TRBJ2-1	TRBD2	NA	TGTGCCAGCAGCCCTAGCGGGAGAATTAATGAGCAGTTCTTC	CASSPSGRINEQFF
TRBV6-2/TRBV6-3	TRBJ2-7	NA	NA	TGTGCCAGCAGGCCTCTAGGTTCCTACGAGCAGTACTTC	CASRPLGSYEQYF
TRBV2	TRBJ1-5	NA	NA	TGTGCCAGCAGCTGGGGACTCAGGAGTCAGCCCCAGCATTTT	CASSWGLRSQPQHF